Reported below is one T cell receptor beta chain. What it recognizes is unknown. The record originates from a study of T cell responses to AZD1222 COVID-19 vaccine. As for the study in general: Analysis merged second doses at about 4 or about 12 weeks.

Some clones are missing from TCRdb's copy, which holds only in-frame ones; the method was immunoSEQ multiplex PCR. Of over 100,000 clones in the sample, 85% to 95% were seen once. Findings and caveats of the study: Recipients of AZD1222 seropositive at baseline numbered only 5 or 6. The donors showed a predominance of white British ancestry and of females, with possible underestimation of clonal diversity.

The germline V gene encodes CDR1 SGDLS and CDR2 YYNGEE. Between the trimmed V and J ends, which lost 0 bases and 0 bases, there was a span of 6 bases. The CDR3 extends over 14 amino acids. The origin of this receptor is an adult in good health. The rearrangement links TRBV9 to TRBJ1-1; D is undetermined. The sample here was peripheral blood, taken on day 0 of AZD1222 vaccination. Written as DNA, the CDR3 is TGTGCCAGCAGCGTAGGCTCAATGAACACTGAAGCTTTCTTT. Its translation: CASSVGSMNTEAFF.